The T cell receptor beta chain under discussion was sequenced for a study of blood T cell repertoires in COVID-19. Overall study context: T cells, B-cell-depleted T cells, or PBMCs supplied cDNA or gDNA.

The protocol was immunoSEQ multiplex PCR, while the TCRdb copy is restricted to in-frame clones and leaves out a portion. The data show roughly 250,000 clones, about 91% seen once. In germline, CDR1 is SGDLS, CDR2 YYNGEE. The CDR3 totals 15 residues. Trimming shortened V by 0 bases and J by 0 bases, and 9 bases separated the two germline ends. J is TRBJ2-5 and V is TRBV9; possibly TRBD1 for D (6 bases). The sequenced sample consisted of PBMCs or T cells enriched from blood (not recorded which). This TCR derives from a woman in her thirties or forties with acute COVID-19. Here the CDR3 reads CASSVDGQHQETQYF. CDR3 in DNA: TGTGCCAGCAGCGTAGATGGACAGCACCAAGAGACCCAGTACTTC.